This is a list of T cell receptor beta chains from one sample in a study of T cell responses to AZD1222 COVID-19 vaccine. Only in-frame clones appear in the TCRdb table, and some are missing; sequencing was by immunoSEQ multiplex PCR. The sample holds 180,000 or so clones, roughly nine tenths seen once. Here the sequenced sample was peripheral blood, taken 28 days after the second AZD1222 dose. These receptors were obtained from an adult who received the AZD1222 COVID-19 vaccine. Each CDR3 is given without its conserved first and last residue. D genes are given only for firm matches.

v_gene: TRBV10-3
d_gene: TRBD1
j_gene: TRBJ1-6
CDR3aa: AIKNRGLSSPLH

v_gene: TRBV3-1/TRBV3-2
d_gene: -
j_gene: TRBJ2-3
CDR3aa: ASSQDGLPTDTQY

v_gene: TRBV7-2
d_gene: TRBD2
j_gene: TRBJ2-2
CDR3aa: ASSQGLGVGELF

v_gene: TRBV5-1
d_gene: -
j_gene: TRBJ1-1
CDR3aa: ASSLGSDEAF

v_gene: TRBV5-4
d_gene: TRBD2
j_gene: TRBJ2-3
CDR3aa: ASSLPALAGGPGTDTQY

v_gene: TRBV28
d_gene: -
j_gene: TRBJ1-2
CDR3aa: ASSLRLGRYT

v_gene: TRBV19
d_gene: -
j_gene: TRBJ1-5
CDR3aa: ASIDPRTSNQPQH

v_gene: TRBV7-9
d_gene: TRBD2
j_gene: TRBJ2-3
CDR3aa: ASSLGAGGWH

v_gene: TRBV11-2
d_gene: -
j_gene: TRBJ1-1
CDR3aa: ASSLDGLVDRTTEAF

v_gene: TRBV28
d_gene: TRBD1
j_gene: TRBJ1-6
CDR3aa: ASSLNRGINSPLH

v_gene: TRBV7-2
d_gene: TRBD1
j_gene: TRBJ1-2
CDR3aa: ASSLGQGANYGYT

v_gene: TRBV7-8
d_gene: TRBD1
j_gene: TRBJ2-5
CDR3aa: ASSLVTGQVIETQY

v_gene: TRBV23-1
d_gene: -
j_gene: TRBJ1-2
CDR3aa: ASSQSTGNYGYT

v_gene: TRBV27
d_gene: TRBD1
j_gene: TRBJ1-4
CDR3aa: ASSLRGPGGEKLF

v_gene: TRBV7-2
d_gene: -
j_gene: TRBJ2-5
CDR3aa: ASSLVAGREETQY

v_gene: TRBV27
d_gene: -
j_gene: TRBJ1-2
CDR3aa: ASSLSWGDWGYT

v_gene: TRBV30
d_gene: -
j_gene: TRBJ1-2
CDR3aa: AWKGPGYT

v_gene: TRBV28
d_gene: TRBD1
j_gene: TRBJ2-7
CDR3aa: ASRKPGGPSYEQY

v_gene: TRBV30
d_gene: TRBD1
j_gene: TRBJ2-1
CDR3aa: AWSVIPGQARQF

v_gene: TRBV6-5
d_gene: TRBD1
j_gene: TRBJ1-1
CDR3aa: ASRPGGNTEAF

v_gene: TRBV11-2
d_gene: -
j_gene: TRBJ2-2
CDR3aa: ASSPRWGENGELF

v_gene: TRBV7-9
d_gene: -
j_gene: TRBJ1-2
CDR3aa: ASSPTGGGLSVREGYT

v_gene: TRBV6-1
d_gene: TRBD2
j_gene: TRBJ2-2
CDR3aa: ASSASSGGANTGELF

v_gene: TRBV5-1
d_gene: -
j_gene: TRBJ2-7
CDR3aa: ASSSYRGEEQY

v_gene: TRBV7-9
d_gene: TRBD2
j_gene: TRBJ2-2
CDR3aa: ASSLSGLAGGPGELF

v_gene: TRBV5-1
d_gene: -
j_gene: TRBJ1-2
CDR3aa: ASRPAGSGGYT

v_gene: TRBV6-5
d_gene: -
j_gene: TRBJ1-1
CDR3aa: ASGQGVNTEAF

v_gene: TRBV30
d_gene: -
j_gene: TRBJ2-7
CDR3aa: AWAPDSYSYEQY

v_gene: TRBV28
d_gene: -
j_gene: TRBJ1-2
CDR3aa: ASSLGNYGYT

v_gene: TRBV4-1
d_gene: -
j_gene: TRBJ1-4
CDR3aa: ASSSPGLVSELF

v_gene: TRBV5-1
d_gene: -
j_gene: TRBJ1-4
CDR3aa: ASSRRGATNEKLF

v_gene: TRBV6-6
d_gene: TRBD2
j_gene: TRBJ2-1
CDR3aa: ASSQVGTSGSGDEQF

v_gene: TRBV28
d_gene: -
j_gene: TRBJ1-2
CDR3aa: ASSLGAGGYGYT

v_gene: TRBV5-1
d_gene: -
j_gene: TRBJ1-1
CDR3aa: ASSFLVNTEAF

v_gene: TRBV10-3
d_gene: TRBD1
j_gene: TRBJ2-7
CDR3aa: AITPTGDYEQY

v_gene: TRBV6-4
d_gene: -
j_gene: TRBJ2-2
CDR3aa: ASSDSSTGELF

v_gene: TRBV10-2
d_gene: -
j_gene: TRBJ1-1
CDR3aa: ASSETRTLLSTEAF

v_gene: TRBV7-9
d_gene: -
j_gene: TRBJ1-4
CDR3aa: ASSLDGTPNEKLF

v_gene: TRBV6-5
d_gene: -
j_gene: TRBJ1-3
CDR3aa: ASSLGISGNTIY

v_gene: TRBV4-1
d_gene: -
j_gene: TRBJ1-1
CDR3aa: ASSQSGGAF

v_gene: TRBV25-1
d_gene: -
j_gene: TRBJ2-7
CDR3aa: ASSESSSYEQY

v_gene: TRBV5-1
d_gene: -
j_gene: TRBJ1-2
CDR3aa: ASSLGGPGNYGYT

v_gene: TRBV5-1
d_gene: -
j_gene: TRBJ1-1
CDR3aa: ASSSSPGTQNTEAF

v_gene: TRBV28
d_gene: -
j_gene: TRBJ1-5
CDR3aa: ASSSPGERISNQPQH

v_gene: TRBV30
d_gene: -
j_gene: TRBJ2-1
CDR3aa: AWSVSLRGAYNEQF

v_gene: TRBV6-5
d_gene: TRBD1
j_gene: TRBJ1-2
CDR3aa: ASSYSQGANGYT

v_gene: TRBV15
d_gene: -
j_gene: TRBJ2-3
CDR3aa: ATSRDPVGTQY

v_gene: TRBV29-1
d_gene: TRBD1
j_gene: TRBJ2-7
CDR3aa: SVESGQGALEQY

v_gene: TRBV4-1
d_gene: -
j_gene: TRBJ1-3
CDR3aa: ASSQVLISGNTIY